This T cell receptor beta chain is from a study of blood T cells in healthy people across ages. As regards this clonotype: Its target is not known.

A sample-barcoded 5' primer and a J-beta primer mix were used in a second PCR of roughly 6 to 11 cycles. TCRdb independently ran MiXCR on the 5' RACE reads; one entry per CDR3 protein. This table holds over a million distinct CDR3 sequences, approximately 42% found once. CDR3 length equals 14 residues. The germline V gene has CDR1 LGHDT and CDR2 YNNKEL (reference sequence). Trimming removed 4 bases from V and 3 bases from J; junction bases left unmatched: 3. Study-wide results and caveats: Per million T cells, the diversity of TCR beta decreased roughly linearly as age advanced. Strong correlation linked observed beta diversity and percent naive T cells. The donors' CMV status was not determined, possibly confounding changes in expanded clonotypes.

The V and J genes are TRBV3-1 and TRBJ1-1; 9 bases align to TRBD1. The clonotype was recovered from a woman aged 18-29 years in good health. The specimen sequenced was blood. Written as DNA, the CDR3 is TGTGCCAGCAGCCCACAGGGGGCACACACTGAAGCTTTCTTT. Protein: CASSPQGAHTEAFF.